This entry lists 9 T cell receptor beta chains sequenced from one sample in a study of graft-versus-host responses after intestinal transplantation. Assay: immunoSEQ multiplex PCR; the TCRdb copy retains only in-frame clones and omits some. The sample records about 29,000 clones, around 92% being singletons. Specimen: PBMCs, collected roughly 68 days after intestinal transplant. These receptors all come from a human patient who received an intestinal transplant, so some T cells may come from the graft donor.

The chain uses TRBV7-8 and TRBJ1-4, with D tentatively TRBD1 (5 bases). Trimming left V 5 bases short and J 8 bases short, with 15 bases between. CDR1 and CDR2 from the germline V gene are SGHVS and FQNEAQ. The CDR3 extends over 14 amino acids. The CDR3 is CASSLGAGGEKLFF. CDR3 DNA: TGTGCCAGCAGCCTTGGCGCGGGGGGGGAAAAACTGTTTTTT.

J is TRBJ1-2 and V is TRBV6-5, with unresolved D. The CDR3 sequence is 14 residues long. The germline V and J ends were trimmed by 6 bases and 7 bases, with 18 bases remaining between them. CDR1 is MNHEY, CDR2 SVGAGI, per germline. The CDR3 spells CASSSGLMDGGYTF. The CDR3 DNA reads TGTGCCAGCAGCTCCGGACTCATGGACGGTGGCTACACCTTC.

The J gene is TRBJ2-5, the V gene TRBV5-1; D gene uncertain. Germline V gene data show CDR1 as SGHRS and CDR2 as YFSETQ. V was clipped by 3 bases and J by 2 bases, with 8 bases between them. The CDR3 covers 13 residues. In DNA, the CDR3 is TGCGCCAGCAGCTCGCAGGATCAAGAGACCCAGTACTTC. Amino acid sequence: CASSSQDQETQYF.

The chain joins TRBV6-4 to TRBJ1-6; D gene unclear. Trimming pared 2 bases from V and 9 bases from J, leaving 11 bases between. Germline V gene lookup returns CDR1 MRHNA and CDR2 SNTAGT. CDR3 length equals 14 residues. CDR3 in DNA: TGTGCCAGCAGTGACGGCCAATTTGGTTCACCCCTCCACTTT. Translation: CASSDGQFGSPLHF.

The chain carries TRBV27 and TRBJ2-5, with 8 positions matching TRBD2. The CDR3 loop spans 15 amino acids. V lost 2 bases, J lost 2 bases, and 4 bases stayed unmatched. Germline assignment: CDR1 MNHEY and CDR2 SMNVEV (reference sequence). CDR3 DNA sequence: TGTGCCAGCAGTTTAGCGGGAGGCGATCAAGAGACCCAGTACTTC. Protein: CASSLAGGDQETQYF.

The V call is TRBV15, the J call TRBJ1-5; D remains ambiguous. V was cut by 0 bases and J by 0 bases, with 12 bases left in between. The CDR3 runs to 17 residues. CDR1 LNHNV and CDR2 YYDKDF come from the germline V gene (reference sequence). CDR3 amino acids: CATSRDRGKYSNQPQHF. CDR3 bases: TGTGCCACCAGCAGAGATCGGGGAAAATATAGCAATCAGCCCCAGCATTTT.

The genes are TRBV14 and TRBJ2-7; perhaps TRBD2 as D (6 bases). The CDR3 has 15 amino acids. Germline CDR1 and CDR2: SGHDN and FVKESK. Trimming stripped 0 bases from V and 3 bases from J, with 12 bases between. CDR3 sequence (DNA): TGTGCCAGCAGCCAAGATGGAGGGGAACTCTACGAGCAGTACTTC. Translated, it gives CASSQDGGELYEQYF.

The rearrangement joins TRBV28 to TRBJ1-6, with D perhaps TRBD1 (5 bases). In germline, CDR1 is MDHEN, CDR2 SYDVKM. Trimming took off 6 bases at V and 6 bases at J, with 15 bases between the two ends. CDR3 length equals 15 residues. CDR3 bases: TGTGCCAGCAGCCCCCCCGGCAGGGCTAATTCACCCCTCCACTTT. This sequence encodes CASSPPGRANSPLHF.

This rearrangement joins TRBV11-2 to TRBJ2-2; TRBD2 matches 11 bases. The V and J ends lost 4 bases and 5 bases, in that order; junction bases with no gene match: 6. CDR3 length: 16 residues. Germline V CDR1 and CDR2: SGHAT, FQNNGV. The CDR3 spells CASSWLAGGRTGELFF. DNA of the CDR3: TGTGCCAGCAGCTGGCTAGCGGGGGGCCGGACCGGGGAGCTGTTTTTT.